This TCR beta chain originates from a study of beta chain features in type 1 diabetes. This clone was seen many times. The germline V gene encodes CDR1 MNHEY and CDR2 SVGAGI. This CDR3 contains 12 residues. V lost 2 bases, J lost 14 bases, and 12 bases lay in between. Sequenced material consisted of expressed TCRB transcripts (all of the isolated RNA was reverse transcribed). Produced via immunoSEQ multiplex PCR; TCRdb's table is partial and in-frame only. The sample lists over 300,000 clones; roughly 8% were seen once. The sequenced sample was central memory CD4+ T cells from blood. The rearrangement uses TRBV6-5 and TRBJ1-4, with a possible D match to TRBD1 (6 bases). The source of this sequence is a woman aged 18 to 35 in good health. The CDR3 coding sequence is TGTGCCAGCAGTTACGTGGGCGGACAGCTGTTTTTT. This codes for CASSYVGGQLFF.